This passage covers 2 T cell receptor beta chains from one sample sequenced in a study of Ad26.COV2.S vaccination and SARS-CoV-2 variants. The treatment here: around 19 received Ad26.COV2.S at low or high dose, single or two shots; 5 received placebo; per-sample allocation not given. Collection of samples fell on day 63 after the first vaccine or placebo injection. TCRdb's copy holds only in-frame clones and misses some; the assay was immunoSEQ multiplex PCR. The table shows 350,000 to 500,000 clones, with 75% to 95% occurring only once. The sequencing used peripheral blood, collected in a trial of Ad26.COV2.S vaccine versus placebo. The receptors come from a person between 18 and 60 years old who received the Ad26.COV2.S COVID-19 vaccine or a placebo.

The rearrangement joins TRBV6-2 or TRBV6-3 to TRBJ2-1, with D possibly matching TRBD2 (7 bases). CDR1 and CDR2 (germline): MNHEY, SVGEGT. CDR3 length: 16 residues. The V gene lost 5 bases and the J gene lost 4 bases, with 18 bases spanning the gap. The CDR3 reads CASSPLAGASYNEQFF. The CDR3 nucleotides read TGTGCCAGCAGTCCCCTGGCGGGGGCATCTTACAATGAGCAGTTCTTC.

J is TRBJ1-1 and V is TRBV4-3; no definite D call. CDR3 length equals 13 residues. Germline lookup yields CDR1 LGHNA and CDR2 YSLEER. The germline V and J ends were trimmed by 4 bases and 1 base, with 7 bases remaining between them. The chain's CDR3 is CASSRDRNTEAFF. In nucleotides, the CDR3 is TGCGCCAGCAGCCGAGATAGGAACACTGAAGCTTTCTTT.